What follows is one TCR beta chain and its context. Random hexamers were used to reverse transcribe an amount of roughly 0.45 to 1 ug RNA. Amplification of TCR beta CDR3 by immunoSEQ multiplex PCR spanned 54 Vbeta and 13 Jbeta. TCRdb itself ran the immunoSEQ multiplex PCR reads through MiXCR, one entry per CDR3 protein. The sample has more than 250,000 distinct CDR3 sequences, just over 90% seen once. This entry comes from a study of CD8 T cells in Susac syndrome. CD8+ and CD4+ T cells from blood underwent TCR beta sequencing. V was cut by 4 bases and J by 1 base, with 10 bases left in between. The CDR3 runs 15 residues. Per germline, CDR1 SGHVS and CDR2 FNYEAQ.

The V and J genes are TRBV7-6 and TRBJ2-2; weak D call: TRBD1 (5 bases). The sample comprised CD4+ T cells from PBMCs. The TCR sequence derives from a human donor with multiple sclerosis. CDR3 in DNA: TGTGCCAGCAGCTCCTCCAGGGTGAACACCGGGGAGCTGTTTTTT. This codes for CASSSSRVNTGELFF.